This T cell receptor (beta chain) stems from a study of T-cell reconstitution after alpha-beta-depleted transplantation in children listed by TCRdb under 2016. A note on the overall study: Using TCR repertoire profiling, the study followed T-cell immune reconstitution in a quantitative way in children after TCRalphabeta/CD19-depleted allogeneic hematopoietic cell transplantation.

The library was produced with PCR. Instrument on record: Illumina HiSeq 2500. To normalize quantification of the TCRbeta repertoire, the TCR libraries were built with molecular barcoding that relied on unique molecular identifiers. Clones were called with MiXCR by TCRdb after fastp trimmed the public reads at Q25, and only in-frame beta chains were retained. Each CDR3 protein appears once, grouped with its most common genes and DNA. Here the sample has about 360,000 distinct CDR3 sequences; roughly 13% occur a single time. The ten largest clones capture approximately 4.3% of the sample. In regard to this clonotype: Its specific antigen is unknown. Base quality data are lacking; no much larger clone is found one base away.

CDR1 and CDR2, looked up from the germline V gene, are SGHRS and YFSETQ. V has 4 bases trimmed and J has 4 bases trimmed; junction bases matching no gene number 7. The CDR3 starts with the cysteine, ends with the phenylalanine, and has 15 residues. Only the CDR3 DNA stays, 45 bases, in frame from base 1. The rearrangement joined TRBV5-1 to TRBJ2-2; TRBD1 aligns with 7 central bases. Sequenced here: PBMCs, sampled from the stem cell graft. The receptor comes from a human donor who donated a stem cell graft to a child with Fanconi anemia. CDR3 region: CASSPWDSFTGELFF. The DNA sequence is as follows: TGCGCCAGCAGCCCGTGGGACAGTTTCACCGGGGAGCTGTTTTTT.